This entry lists 22 T cell receptor beta chains sequenced from one sample in a study of cytomegalovirus exposure and HLA in healthy donors. 13 Jbeta primers and 60 Vbeta primers were used for the PCR. Libraries were prepared by immunoSEQ multiplex PCR; TCRdb keeps only in-frame clonotypes and omits some of them. The repertoire holds around 150,000 clones, with around 80% as singletons. The sequenced sample consisted of PBMCs. Receptor source: a male donor in good health and CMV-seropositive.

This chain links TRBV18 with TRBJ2-5; D perhaps matches TRBD2 (5 bases). The length of the CDR3 is 13 residues. V was trimmed by 0 bases and J by 5 bases, leaving 7 bases between them. Germline V gives CDR1 KGHSH, CDR2 LQKENI. The CDR3 sequence: CASSPPTRETQYF. The DNA of the CDR3 is TGTGCCAGCTCACCACCCACTAGGGAGACCCAGTACTTC.

This clone was counted only a few times. The chain employs TRBV30 and TRBJ1-6; 7 nucleotides align to TRBD1. Germline trimming cut 0 bases from V and 9 bases from J; bases unmatched to any gene: 5. Germline V CDR1 and CDR2: GTSNPN, SVGIG (reference sequence). The CDR3 has 14 amino acids. The CDR3 is CAWSVPPGGSPLHF. DNA of the CDR3: TGTGCCTGGAGTGTACCTCCAGGGGGTTCACCCCTCCACTTT.

This clone was recorded once. The V gene is TRBV9, the J gene TRBJ1-5, with TRBD1 as a possible D gene (5 bases). This CDR3 has 14 residues. Per the germline V gene, CDR1 is SGDLS and CDR2 is YYNGEE. Trimming took off 0 bases at V and 8 bases at J, with 12 bases between the two ends. In nucleotides, the CDR3 is TGTGCCAGCAGCGTAGAAGGTTTAGGGGAGCCCCAGCATTTT. Translated, it gives CASSVEGLGEPQHF. Full variable domain (remainder filled in from reference TRBV9 and TRBJ1-5): DSGVTQTPKHLITATGQRVTLRCSPRSGDLSVYWYQQSLDQGLQFLIQYYNGEERAKGNILERFSAQQFPDLHSELNLSSLELGDSALYFCASSVEGLGEPQHFGDGTRLSIL.

This sequence joins TRBV4-1 and TRBJ1-2; D gene uncertain. V dropped 0 bases and J dropped 4 bases, with 12 bases sitting between them. Looked up from germline, CDR1 is MGHRA and CDR2 is YSYEKL. The CDR3 covers 15 residues. The CDR3, as DNA: TGCGCCAGCAGCCAAGATCCCGCTCCTAGCTATGGCTACACCTTC. Amino acids: CASSQDPAPSYGYTF.

Details on this clone: Germline is not matched at one junction end, which may reflect a read error. The V gene is TRBV7-2, the J gene TRBJ1-3; D is unresolved. There are 16 residues in the CDR3. Germline CDR1 is SGHTA and CDR2 is FQGNSA. In DNA form, the CDR3 reads TGTGCCAGCAGCAGCGCCTTGAGGGCCTCTGAAAACACCATATATTTT. Its protein product is CASSSALRASENTIYF.

This clone was detected once. The rearrangement joins TRBV2 to TRBJ2-5; the match to TRBD2 covers 8 bases. The V gene's germline CDR1 is SNHLY and CDR2 FYNNEI. The V and J ends lost 2 bases and 4 bases, in that order; junction bases with no gene match: 0. The CDR3 is made up of 13 amino acids. The CDR3, as DNA: TGTGCCAGCAGTGAACTAGCGGGAGAGACCCAGTACTTC. This translates into CASSELAGETQYF.

The rearrangement uses TRBV7-9 and TRBJ1-5; 7 bases are shared with TRBD1. Trimming took 4 bases from V and 3 from J; bases not matched to a gene: 3. This CDR3 region has 14 residues. CDR1 and CDR2 (germline): SEHNR, FQNEAQ (reference sequence). CDR3 DNA: TGTGCCAGCAGCTGGGGACAGTTCAATCAGCCCCAGCATTTT. Amino acids: CASSWGQFNQPQHF.

This clone was seen only a few times. The rearrangement uses TRBV6-5 and TRBJ2-6; possibly TRBD1 for D (7 bases). V lost 9 bases to trimming and J lost 2 bases, with 14 bases between them. This CDR3 has 15 amino acids. CDR1 and CDR2 from the germline V gene are MNHEY and SVGAGI. CDR3: CASRLDRAGANVLTF. CDR3 nucleotide sequence: TGTGCCAGTCGACTAGACAGGGCTGGGGCCAACGTCCTGACTTTC.

CDR3 coding DNA: TGTGCCAGCAGCTTAGGAGGGACTAGCCGCGAGCAGTACTTC. This translates into CASSLGGTSREQYF. The chain carries TRBV7-8 and TRBJ2-7, with TRBD2 matching over 9 bases. The V and J ends lost 1 base and 6 bases, in that order; junction bases with no gene match: 4. Germline CDR1 and CDR2: SGHVS and FQNEAQ. The CDR3 sequence is 14 residues long.

Only a few counts were recorded for this clone. This specimen includes other DNA sequences encoding the same CDR3. The V and J genes are TRBV4-1 and TRBJ1-5; D unclear. The V and J ends lost 2 bases and 1 base respectively, with 12 bases between them. Per the germline V gene, CDR1 is MGHRA and CDR2 is YSYEKL. The CDR3 loop spans 16 amino acids. CDR3 DNA sequence: TGCGCCAGCAGCCAACAACCTGACAAAAGCAATCAGCCCCAGCATTTT. Its protein product is CASSQQPDKSNQPQHF.

A remark on this clone: Mismatch with germline at one junction end may stem from a read error. This chain uses TRBV5-1 with TRBJ1-2, with TRBD1 as a possible D gene (6 bases). The CDR3 loop spans 14 amino acids. CDR1 SGHRS and CDR2 YFSETQ come from the germline V gene. CDR3 in DNA: TGCGCCAGCACCTTGGACAGTTTCTACTATGGCTACACCTTC. It translates to CASTLDSFYYGYTF.

V and J are TRBV18 and TRBJ2-1; no firm D call. This CDR3 region has 13 residues. The V end lost 3 bases, the J end lost 3 bases, and 6 bases lay between the germline ends. CDR1 is KGHSH, CDR2 LQKENI, per germline. Written as DNA, the CDR3 is TGTGCCAGCTCACCCCCAAACTACAATGAGCAGTTCTTC. Encoded protein: CASSPPNYNEQFF.

This clone was detected once. V is TRBV19 and J is TRBJ1-5; D gene unclear. Trimming removed 7 bases from V and 7 bases from J, with 17 bases in between. Germline values: CDR1 LNHDA, CDR2 SQIVND (reference sequence). This CDR3 spans 14 amino acids. The CDR3 nucleotides read TGTGCCAGTAAAGGAGGCCTCTTGGGACAGCCCCAGCATTTT. Protein product: CASKGGLLGQPQHF.

The V and J genes are TRBV27 and TRBJ2-7; 11 bases map to TRBD1. CDR1 is MNHEY, CDR2 SMNVEV, per germline (reference sequence). The V and J ends lost 3 bases and 3 bases, in that order; junction bases with no gene match: 4. The CDR3 is 15 residues long. Here the CDR3 reads CASSFSDRGHYEQYF. CDR3 bases: TGTGCCAGCAGTTTTTCGGACAGGGGGCACTACGAGCAGTACTTC.

This sequence joins TRBV10-3 and TRBJ1-2; weak D call: TRBD1 (6 bases). Trimming removed 5 bases at V and 8 bases at J, with 12 bases between. Germline CDR1 is ENHRY and CDR2 is SYGVKD. This CDR3 has 12 amino acids. The CDR3 here is CAISPQGDGYTF. The CDR3 DNA sequence: TGTGCCATCAGTCCACAGGGAGACGGCTACACCTTC.

The genes are TRBV5-1 and TRBJ2-1; D perhaps matches TRBD1 (7 bases). V was trimmed by 2 bases and J by 4 bases, leaving 19 bases between them. Germline CDR1 SGHRS, CDR2 YFSETQ. This CDR3 spans 17 amino acids. The CDR3 protein is CASSFNRQGGGYNEQFF. CDR3 bases: TGCGCCAGCAGCTTCAACAGACAGGGTGGAGGGTACAATGAGCAGTTCTTC.

In DNA form, the CDR3 reads TGTGCCAGCAGCGTAGGCGGCGGTTACAATCAGCCCCAGCATTTT. It codes for CASSVGGGYNQPQHF. The gene calls are TRBV11-2 and TRBJ1-5; D unresolved. The CDR3 covers 15 residues. The germline V gene has CDR1 SGHAT and CDR2 FQNNGV. Between the trimmed V and J ends, which lost 5 bases and 3 bases, there was a span of 14 bases.

This clone was counted once. The chain is built from TRBV5-4 and TRBJ2-1; possible D gene TRBD1, 5 bases. This CDR3 has 17 amino acids. Germline-derived CDR1 and CDR2 are SGHNT and YYREEE (reference sequence). Trimming removed 1 base from V and 0 bases from J, with 14 bases in between. CDR3 loop: CASSLRGGSPSYNEQFF. CDR3 DNA: TGTGCCAGCAGCTTGAGGGGCGGTTCCCCCTCCTACAATGAGCAGTTCTTC.

V is TRBV5-1 and J is TRBJ2-7; 7 nucleotides line up with TRBD2. The germline V gene has CDR1 SGHRS and CDR2 YFSETQ. With V trimmed by 3 bases and J by 0 bases, 3 bases remained unmatched. The CDR3 has 14 residues. The CDR3 nucleotides read TGCGCCAGCAGCTGGGAGGGGAGCTCCTACGAGCAGTACTTC. Translating it yields CASSWEGSSYEQYF.

The V call is TRBV9, the J call TRBJ2-1; 8 positions match TRBD2. V lost 4 bases, J lost 1 base, and 7 bases stayed unmatched. The CDR3 totals 16 residues. Germline V gene sequence: CDR1 SGDLS, CDR2 YYNGEE. CDR3 protein: CASSLLADVSYNEQFF. CDR3 coding DNA: TGTGCCAGCAGCCTACTAGCGGACGTTTCCTACAATGAGCAGTTCTTC.

This clone was counted between two and nine times. The chain recombines TRBV10-3 with TRBJ2-3; no clear D. Germline V gene data show CDR1 as ENHRY and CDR2 as SYGVKD. Trimming stripped 6 bases from V and 1 base from J, with 26 bases between. The CDR3 loop spans 19 amino acids. The CDR3 protein is CAISVDFSVLFFRTDTQYF. The CDR3 DNA reads TGTGCCATCAGCGTCGACTTTAGTGTTCTTTTTTTTCGCACAGATACGCAGTATTTT.

In this sample, this clone turned up a few times. The chain uses TRBV28 and TRBJ2-6, with 8 bases matching TRBD1. The CDR3 is made up of 16 amino acids. The germline CDR1 and CDR2 sequences are MDHEN and SYDVKM. The ends lost 2 bases at V and 2 bases at J; junction bases unmatched: 2. This CDR3 reads CASSLRGQAGANVLTF. DNA of the CDR3: TGTGCCAGCAGTTTACGGGGACAGGCTGGGGCCAACGTCCTGACTTTC.